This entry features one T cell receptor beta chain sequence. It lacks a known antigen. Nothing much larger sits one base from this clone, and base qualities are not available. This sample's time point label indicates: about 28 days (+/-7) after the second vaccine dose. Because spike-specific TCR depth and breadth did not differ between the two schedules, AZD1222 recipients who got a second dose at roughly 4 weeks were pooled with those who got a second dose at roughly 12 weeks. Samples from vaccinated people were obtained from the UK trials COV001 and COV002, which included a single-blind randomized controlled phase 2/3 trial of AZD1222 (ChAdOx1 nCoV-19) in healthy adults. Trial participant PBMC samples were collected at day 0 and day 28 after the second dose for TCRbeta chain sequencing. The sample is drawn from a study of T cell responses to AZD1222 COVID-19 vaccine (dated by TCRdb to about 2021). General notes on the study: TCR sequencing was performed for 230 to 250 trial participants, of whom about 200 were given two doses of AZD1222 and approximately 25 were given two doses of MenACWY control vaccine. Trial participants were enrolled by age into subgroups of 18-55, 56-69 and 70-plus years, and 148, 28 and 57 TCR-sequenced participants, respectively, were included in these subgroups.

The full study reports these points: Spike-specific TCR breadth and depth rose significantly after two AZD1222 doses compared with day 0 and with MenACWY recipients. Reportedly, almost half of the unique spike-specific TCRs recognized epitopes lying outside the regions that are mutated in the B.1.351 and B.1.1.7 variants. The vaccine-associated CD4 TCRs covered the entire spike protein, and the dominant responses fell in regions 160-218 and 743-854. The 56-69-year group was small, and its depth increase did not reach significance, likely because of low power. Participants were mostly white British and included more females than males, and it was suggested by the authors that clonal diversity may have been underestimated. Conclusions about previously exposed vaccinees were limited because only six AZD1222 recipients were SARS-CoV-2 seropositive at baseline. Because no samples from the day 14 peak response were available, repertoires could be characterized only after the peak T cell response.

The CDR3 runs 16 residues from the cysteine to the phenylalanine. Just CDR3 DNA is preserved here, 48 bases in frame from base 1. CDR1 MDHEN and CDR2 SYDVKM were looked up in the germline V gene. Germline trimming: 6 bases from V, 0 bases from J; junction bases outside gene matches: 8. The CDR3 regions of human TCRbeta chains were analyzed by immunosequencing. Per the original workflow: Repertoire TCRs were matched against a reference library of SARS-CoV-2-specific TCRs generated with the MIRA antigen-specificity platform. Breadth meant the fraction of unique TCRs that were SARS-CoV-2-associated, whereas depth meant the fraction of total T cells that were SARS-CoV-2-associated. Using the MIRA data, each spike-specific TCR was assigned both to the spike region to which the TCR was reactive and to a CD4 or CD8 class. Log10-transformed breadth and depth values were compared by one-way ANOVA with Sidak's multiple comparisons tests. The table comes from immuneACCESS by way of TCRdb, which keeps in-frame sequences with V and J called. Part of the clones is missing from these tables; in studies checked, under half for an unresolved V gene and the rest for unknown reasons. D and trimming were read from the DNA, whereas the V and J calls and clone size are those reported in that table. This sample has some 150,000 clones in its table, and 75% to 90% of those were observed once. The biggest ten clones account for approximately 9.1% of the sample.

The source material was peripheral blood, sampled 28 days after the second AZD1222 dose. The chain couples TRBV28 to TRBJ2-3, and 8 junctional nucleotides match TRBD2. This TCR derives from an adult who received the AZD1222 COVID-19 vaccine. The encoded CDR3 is CASRHTGRASTDTQYF. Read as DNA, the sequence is TGTGCCAGCAGACACACCGGGAGGGCTAGCACAGATACGCAGTATTTT.